These 32 T cell receptor beta chains were sequenced from one sample in a study of T cell repertoires in breast cancer. Unpaired genes were suppressed by blocking oligonucleotides during a second nested PCR. One entry per CDR3 protein results from TCRdb running MiXCR on the emulsion pairing reads. Of thousands of distinct CDR3 sequences listed, roughly 32% were seen once; the top ten hold around a third. The expanded emulsion RT-PCR method captured paired alpha and beta chains from CD8+ T cells. The sequenced material came from CD8+ T cells. Receptors were obtained from a pool of human donors with breast cancer or a healthy control (not recorded which).

The gene calls are TRBV6-4 and TRBJ2-1, with a tentative D call TRBD1 (6 bases). The CDR3 runs to 15 residues. V shed 8 bases and J shed 7 bases, with 21 bases lying between them. Germline loops: CDR1 MRHNA, CDR2 SNTAGT. CDR3 DNA: TGTGCCAGCGGGGTTGGGTCAGGGGATTTGAATGAGCAGTTCTTC. Amino acid sequence: CASGVGSGDLNEQFF.

This clonotype has just a few counts. This chain connects TRBV20-1 to TRBJ1-5; 8 bases map to TRBD1. The CDR3 covers 14 residues. Trimming at V came to 2 bases and at J to 6 bases, leaving 6 bases not matched to a gene. In germline, CDR1 is DFQATT, CDR2 SNEGSKA (reference sequence). Here the CDR3 reads CSARKQGVGQPQHF. The DNA of the CDR3 is TGCAGTGCTAGAAAACAGGGGGTGGGTCAGCCCCAGCATTTT.

V is TRBV5-1 and J is TRBJ2-1; 14 positions match TRBD2. This CDR3 spans 19 amino acids. In germline, CDR1 is SGHRS, CDR2 YFSETQ. Unmatched junction bases numbered 7, after V lost 2 bases and J lost 0 bases. The CDR3: CASSFKGLAGASSYNEQFF. CDR3 bases: TGCGCCAGCAGCTTCAAGGGACTAGCGGGAGCCAGCTCCTACAATGAGCAGTTCTTC.

The V and J genes are TRBV2 and TRBJ1-5; 10 bases map to TRBD1. The germline gives CDR1 SNHLY, CDR2 FYNNEI. The CDR3 consists of 12 residues. The V gene end was trimmed by 10 bases and the J gene end by 6 bases; junction bases not matched to a gene: 3. Written as DNA, the CDR3 is TGTGCCACGGGACAGGGGACTCAGCCCCAGCATTTT. It yields the protein CATGQGTQPQHF.

In this sample, this clonotype turned up a few times. V usage is TRBV12-5 and J usage is TRBJ2-7; possibly TRBD2 for D (6 bases). V was shortened by 3 bases and J by 7 bases, with 7 bases between the two germline ends. The germline V gene encodes CDR1 LGHNT and CDR2 FRNRAP. The CDR3 has 11 amino acids. The CDR3 loop reads CASGFGREQYV. The CDR3 bases are TGTGCTAGTGGTTTTGGGAGGGAGCAGTACGTC.

The table lists this clonotype with many counts. The chain couples TRBV5-6 to TRBJ1-2; the D gene is possibly TRBD1 (6 bases). With 3 bases removed from V and 5 bases from J, the gap between germline ends came to 11 bases. The CDR3 totals 13 residues. Germline V lookup: CDR1 SGHDT, CDR2 YYEEEE. This CDR3 reads CASSSGQKYGYTF. The CDR3 DNA sequence: TGTGCCAGCAGCTCAGGACAGAAATATGGCTACACCTTC.

Turning to this clonotype: One end of the junction is discordant with germline, which a read error may explain. The V gene is TRBV27, the J gene TRBJ2-1; the match to TRBD1 covers 9 bases. The germline V gene encodes CDR1 MNHEY and CDR2 SMNVEV (reference sequence). This CDR3 comprises 15 residues. The CDR3 region is CASRNTGGDNKEQCF. In DNA form, the CDR3 reads TGTGCCAGCCGTAATACAGGGGGCGACAACAAGGAGCAGTGCTTC.

Details on this clonotype: The junction does not match germline at one end; this may be a read error. The chain uses TRBV5-1 and TRBJ2-5; TRBD1 matches 8 bases. The CDR3 consists of 14 residues. The germline V gene encodes CDR1 SGHRS and CDR2 YFSETQ. Written as DNA, the CDR3 is TGCGCCAGCAGCCTAGGACAGGGAGGCGAGACCCAGGACTTC. Translating it yields CASSLGQGGETQDF.

This clonotype has at least ten counts. The chain has TRBV20-1 and TRBJ1-2; the D gene is possibly TRBD1 (5 bases). The germline V gene has CDR1 DFQATT and CDR2 SNEGSKA (reference sequence). Trimming shortened V by 3 bases and J by 6 bases, and 17 bases separated the two germline ends. The CDR3 consists of 14 residues. CDR3 region: CSASGDRALNGYTF. The CDR3 DNA reads TGCAGTGCTAGCGGGGACCGAGCCCTGAATGGCTACACCTTC.

Remarks on this clonotype: A junction end diverges from the germline sequence, so it may reflect a read error. CDR3 DNA: TGTGCCAGCAGTCCCCGGGACAGGGTGGACTCACCCCCCCACTTT. It encodes CASSPRDRVDSPPHF. This chain joins TRBV27 and TRBJ1-6, with 9 nucleotides matching TRBD1. The CDR3 is 15 amino acids. Germline V gives CDR1 MNHEY, CDR2 SMNVEV (reference sequence).

This chain connects TRBV20-1 to TRBJ1-1, with a tentative D call TRBD1 (5 bases). Trimming left V 3 bases short and J 0 bases short, with 11 bases between. The CDR3 has 14 amino acids. The germline V gene encodes CDR1 DFQATT and CDR2 SNEGSKA (reference sequence). CDR3 sequence reads: CSARPTVMNTEAFF. The DNA for the CDR3 is TGCAGTGCTAGGCCGACAGTGATGAACACTGAAGCTTTCTTT.

This clonotype was found a few times. This chain links TRBV20-1 with TRBJ2-1; either TRBD1 or TRBD2 may supply D (5 bases each). The CDR3 is 15 amino acids. Trimming cost V 7 bases and J 7 bases, with 23 bases left between them. The V gene's germline CDR1 is DFQATT and CDR2 SNEGSKA (reference sequence). DNA for the CDR3: TGCAGTGGTAGTAGGTGGTCGGGGCCCAAAAATGAGCAGTTCTTC. Translated, it gives CSGSRWSGPKNEQFF.

Only a few counts were recorded for this clonotype. The V gene is TRBV20-1, the J gene TRBJ2-4, with D hard to call. Germline loops: CDR1 DFQATT, CDR2 SNEGSKA (reference sequence). V shed 6 bases and J shed 6 bases, with 15 bases lying between them. CDR3 size: 13 residues. CDR3 sequence: CSAVTISLNIQYF. In DNA, the CDR3 is TGCAGTGCGGTTACAATATCTTTAAACATTCAGTACTTC.

This clonotype was counted a few times. The CDR3 loop is CASSVSDFNYGYTF. The DNA for the CDR3 is TGTGCCAGTAGTGTCTCGGACTTTAACTATGGCTACACCTTC. The chain recombines TRBV19 with TRBJ1-2; D uncertain. V was trimmed by 5 bases and J by 1 base, leaving 11 bases between them. The length of the CDR3 is 14 residues. Germline V lookup: CDR1 LNHDA, CDR2 SQIVND (reference sequence). The entire variable domain, with the rest obtained from reference TRBV19 and TRBJ1-2, is as follows: DGGITQSPKYLFRKEGQNVTLSCEQNLNHDAMYWYRQDPGQGLRLIYYSQIVNDFQKGDIAEGYSVSREKKESFPLTVTSAQKNPTAFYLCASSVSDFNYGYTFGSGTRLTVV.

The chain couples TRBV6-1 to TRBJ1-2; a weak D match, TRBD1 (6 bases). The CDR3 contains 15 residues. Germline V gene lookup returns CDR1 MNHNS and CDR2 SASEGT. Trimming pared 8 bases from V and 2 bases from J, leaving 18 bases between. Here the CDR3 DNA reads TGTGCCAGCGTCCAAACGCGGGACACAAACTATGGCTACACCTTC. Residues: CASVQTRDTNYGYTF.

Within the sample, this clonotype is medium-sized. CDR3 in amino acids: CSALSGNTIYF. The CDR3 bases are TGCAGCGCCCTCTCTGGAAACACCATATATTTT. This chain joins TRBV29-1 and TRBJ1-3; D call uncertain. The CDR3 has 11 amino acids. The germline V gene has CDR1 SQVTM and CDR2 ANQGSEA. V lost 7 bases, J lost 0 bases, and 4 bases lay in between.

V is TRBV29-1 and J is TRBJ2-1; 11 nucleotides match TRBD2. The germline gives CDR1 SQVTM, CDR2 ANQGSEA. The CDR3 length is 15 residues. V lost 4 bases and J lost 7; bases outside the gene matches: 9. The CDR3 reads CSVVWIAGGPNEQFF. CDR3 nucleotides: TGCAGCGTTGTTTGGATAGCGGGAGGGCCAAATGAGCAGTTCTTC.

The rearrangement joins TRBV19 to TRBJ2-7, with D uncertain. The CDR3 length is 13 residues. Trimming took 2 bases from V and 3 from J, leaving 8 bases between them. Germline V gene sequence: CDR1 LNHDA, CDR2 SQIVND (reference sequence). The CDR3 here is CASSISLGYEQYF. The CDR3 DNA follows: TGTGCCAGTAGTATATCACTGGGCTACGAGCAGTACTTC. Based on the CDR3 plus reference TRBV19 and TRBJ2-7, the full variable domain is DGGITQSPKYLFRKEGQNVTLSCEQNLNHDAMYWYRQDPGQGLRLIYYSQIVNDFQKGDIAEGYSVSREKKESFPLTVTSAQKNPTAFYLCASSISLGYEQYFGPGTRLTVT.

V and J are TRBV3-1 and TRBJ2-3; no clear D gene. CDR3 size: 13 residues. The V end lost 4 bases, the J end lost 1 base, and 6 bases lay between the germline ends. In germline, CDR1 is LGHDT, CDR2 YNNKEL (reference sequence). Here the CDR3 reads CASSRQGTDTQYF. CDR3 coding DNA: TGTGCCAGCAGCCGCCAGGGCACAGATACGCAGTATTTT.

A few counts support this clonotype. The V gene is TRBV20-1, the J gene TRBJ2-3, with D uncertain. The CDR3 is made up of 14 amino acids. V lost 1 base and J lost 1, with 9 bases in between. Germline V gene lookup returns CDR1 DFQATT and CDR2 SNEGSKA (reference sequence). The CDR3 loop is CSARGNRGTDTQYF. The CDR3 DNA reads as TGCAGTGCTAGAGGAAACCGAGGCACAGATACGCAGTATTTT.

The rearrangement uses TRBV20-1 and TRBJ2-5, with D tentatively TRBD1 (5 bases). With 4 bases removed from V and 5 bases from J, the gap between germline ends came to 23 bases. Per germline, CDR1 DFQATT and CDR2 SNEGSKA (reference sequence). The CDR3 spans 16 residues. DNA for the CDR3: TGCAGTGCTACTCCCCGGAAGGGCAGGGTCCGGGAGACCCAGTACTTC. Translating gives CSATPRKGRVRETQYF.

By sample fraction, this clonotype is medium-sized. This chain links TRBV3-1 with TRBJ2-7; TRBD2 might be the D (6 bases). From germline, CDR1 is LGHDT and CDR2 YNNKEL (reference sequence). The CDR3 length is 13 residues. V was pared by 5 bases and J by 6 bases, with 14 bases between. The DNA of the CDR3 is TGTGCCAGCAGCATGCGGGATTGGGGCGAGCAGTACGTC. Its translation is CASSMRDWGEQYV.

This clonotype is labeled as medium-sized. The V gene is TRBV28, the J gene TRBJ1-5; D is perhaps TRBD1 (6 bases). The germline gives CDR1 MDHEN, CDR2 SYDVKM. The CDR3 consists of 15 residues. Deletions cut 8 bases from V and 5 bases from J, with 19 bases between. CDR3 in DNA: TGTGCCAGCGTCGGACAGTTAAGGAGCGATCAGCCCCAGCATTTT. It is translated as CASVGQLRSDQPQHF. Drawing the rest from reference TRBV28 and TRBJ1-5, the complete variable domain is DVKVTQSSRYLVKRTGEKVFLECVQDMDHENMFWYRQDPGLGLRLIYFSYDVKMKEKGDIPEGYSVSREKKERFSLILESASTNQTSMYLCASVGQLRSDQPQHFGDGTRLSIL.

This clonotype was counted at least ten times. J is TRBJ1-4 and V is TRBV9; D uncertain. The V end lost 0 bases, the J end lost 3 bases, and 9 bases lay between the germline ends. Looked up from germline, CDR1 is SGDLS and CDR2 is YYNGEE. This CDR3 comprises 15 residues. The CDR3 DNA sequence: TGTGCCAGCAGCGTAGGCTGGAATTCTAATGAAAAACTGTTTTTT. This gives the protein CASSVGWNSNEKLFF.

This clonotype is judged large (0.1 to 1%). The gene calls are TRBV28 and TRBJ2-7; 7 bases line up with TRBD2. J gave up 5 bases and V 5 bases, and 3 bases lay outside the gene matches. The CDR3 is 12 residues long. Germline V gene lookup returns CDR1 MDHEN and CDR2 SYDVKM. The CDR3 DNA is TGTGCCAGCAGTCGGGGGGACCACGAGCAGTACGTC. Amino acids: CASSRGDHEQYV.

This clonotype showed up many times. The CDR3 nucleotides read TGTGCCACCAGTATGGGGGCCTACACTGAAGCTTTCTTT. Its protein is CATSMGAYTEAFF. The rearrangement uses TRBV24-1 and TRBJ1-1; a possible D gene is TRBD1 (6 bases). From germline, CDR1 is KGHDR and CDR2 SFDVKD. Trimming took 6 bases from V and 3 from J, leaving 10 bases between them. This CDR3 region has 13 residues.

V gene TRBV20-1 combines with J gene TRBJ1-5; D gene ambiguous. The CDR3 has 15 amino acids. With 2 bases removed from V and 5 bases from J, the gap between germline ends came to 16 bases. The V gene's germline CDR1 is DFQATT and CDR2 SNEGSKA (reference sequence). The CDR3, as DNA: TGCAGTGCTAGAATTCCGGCCGAACCCTATCAGCCCCAGCATTTT. This codes for CSARIPAEPYQPQHF.

This chain links TRBV29-1 with TRBJ2-3; 9 positions match TRBD1. V shed 6 bases, J shed 2 bases, and the junction held 3 bases outside the gene matches. The length of the CDR3 is 13 residues. Germline CDR1 and CDR2: SQVTM and ANQGSEA. The CDR3 DNA reads TGCAGCGTGTGGGACAGGGCCACAGATACGCAGTATTTT. It specifies CSVWDRATDTQYF.

Notes on this clonotype: A much larger clone lies a single base off, so this may be a read error. The chain carries TRBV9 and TRBJ2-2; D unclear. The CDR3 loop spans 15 amino acids. V gave up 5 bases and J gave up 5 bases, with 16 bases separating them. Germline values: CDR1 SGDLS, CDR2 YYNGEE. CDR3: CASSRNPYGTGELFF. CDR3 nucleotides: TGTGCCAGCAGTCGTAACCCCTATGGAACCGGGGAGCTGTTTTTT.

This chain connects TRBV4-3 to TRBJ1-4; 7 nucleotides align to TRBD1. Germline lookup yields CDR1 LGHNA and CDR2 YSLEER. Trimming cost V 8 bases and J 6 bases; bases outside gene matches: 9. The CDR3 has 14 residues. The CDR3 region is CASGRGTEDEKLFF. The CDR3 DNA reads TGCGCCAGCGGCCGAGGGACAGAAGATGAAAAACTGTTTTTT.

As regards this clonotype: Possible read error: a much larger clone is one base away. The chain employs TRBV7-4 and TRBJ1-5; TRBD1 agrees at 7 bases. Germline V gives CDR1 SGHVT, CDR2 SQSDAQ. The CDR3 spans 14 residues. CDR3 residues: CASSWTGGNQPLHF. As DNA, the CDR3 is TGTGCCAGCAGCTGGACAGGCGGCAATCAGCCCCTGCATTTT.

For this clonotype: One junction end does not reproduce the germline sequence, and a read error may be involved. The chain has TRBV7-9 and TRBJ1-6, with no clear D. Germline V gene sequence: CDR1 SEHNR, CDR2 FQNEAQ (reference sequence). The CDR3 is 15 residues long. CDR3 in amino acids: CASSLTADANSPRHF. CDR3 nucleotides: TGTGCCAGCAGCTTAACAGCGGACGCTAATTCCCCCCGCCACTTT.